This T cell receptor (beta chain) was retrieved from a study of blood T cell repertoires in COVID-19. Study overall: Sites across the United States, Italy and Spain contributed samples from acute and convalescent COVID-19.

Methods used by the authors: Amplified reference gene primers provided the basis for estimating nucleated cell counts. Data came from immunoSEQ multiplex PCR; TCRdb stores just in-frame clones and leaves some out. That table is the source of V, J and clone size, and D and trimming were worked out from the DNA. Among under 300,000 clones listed, roughly 80% were seen once. Deletions cut 6 bases from V and 3 bases from J, with 11 bases between. Germline assignment: CDR1 MNHEY and CDR2 SVGAGI. The CDR3 is 13 amino acids. The source is a woman in her thirties or forties with active or convalescent COVID-19. The V gene is TRBV6-5, the J gene TRBJ1-2; the D is unclear. The sequenced material came from peripheral blood. The CDR3 DNA sequence: TGTGCCAGCAGCCCAGACACAGACTATGGCTACACCTTC. It translates to CASSPDTDYGYTF.